These 27 T cell receptor beta chains share one sample of origin, sequenced in a study of blood T cell repertoires in COVID-19. Clones were sequenced by immunoSEQ multiplex PCR, and TCRdb holds only the in-frame ones, with some missing. The sample holds over 200,000 clones, approximately 86% seen once. The specimen sequenced was PBMCs or T cells enriched from blood (not recorded which). Receptors originate from a woman in her twenties or thirties who had been exposed to COVID-19.

This rearrangement joins TRBV12-5 to TRBJ1-4; D perhaps matches TRBD1 (6 bases). The V and J ends lost 0 bases and 11 bases respectively, with 10 bases between them. Per germline, CDR1 LGHNT and CDR2 FRNRAP. There are 13 residues in the CDR3. CDR3 sequence: CASGLVQGQKLFF. In DNA, the CDR3 is TGTGCTAGTGGTTTGGTACAAGGACAGAAACTGTTTTTT.

The V call is TRBV10-3, the J call TRBJ1-3; weak D call: TRBD1 (6 bases). The CDR3 totals 14 residues. With 10 bases removed from V and 0 bases from J, the gap between germline ends came to 13 bases. Per germline, CDR1 ENHRY and CDR2 SYGVKD. The CDR3 sequence is CATRQESSGNTIYF. DNA for the CDR3: TGTGCCACCCGACAGGAGAGCTCTGGAAACACCATATATTTT.

The rearrangement joins TRBV24-1 to TRBJ1-2; the match to TRBD1 covers 9 bases. Germline CDR1 is KGHDR and CDR2 is SFDVKD. CDR3 length: 14 amino acids. With 4 bases clipped from V and 8 bases from J, the junction kept 7 bases outside the gene matches. CDR3 nucleotide sequence: TGTGCCACCAGTGAGCGGGACAGGGTGCGGGGCTACACCTTC. Translated: CATSERDRVRGYTF.

The chain links TRBV5-1 to TRBJ2-5, with TRBD2 identical over 7 bases. This CDR3 is 14 amino acids long. Germline CDR1 SGHRS, CDR2 YFSETQ. V trimming: 4 bases; J trimming: 5 bases; junction bases outside the gene matches: 8. In nucleotides, the CDR3 is TGCGCCAGCAGCCCTGCGGGGGAATGGGAGACCCAGTACTTC. Amino acids: CASSPAGEWETQYF.

The chain carries TRBV19 and TRBJ1-5; possibly TRBD1 for D (6 bases). V gave up 8 bases and J gave up 2 bases, with 22 bases separating them. This CDR3 region has 17 residues. Per the germline V gene, CDR1 is LNHDA and CDR2 is SQIVND (reference sequence). The CDR3 bases are TGTGCCAGTCACCTTAATCCGGGGGCGGGGGGCAATCAGCCCCAGCATTTT. Translated: CASHLNPGAGGNQPQHF.

The chain couples TRBV27 to TRBJ2-1; D is undetermined. The CDR3 is 16 amino acids. V was trimmed by 0 bases and J by 0 bases, leaving 9 bases between them. In germline, CDR1 is MNHEY, CDR2 SMNVEV (reference sequence). The CDR3 protein is CASSLSLKSSYNEQFF. The CDR3 DNA reads TGTGCCAGCAGTTTATCCCTTAAGAGCTCCTACAATGAGCAGTTCTTC.

The V call is TRBV21-1, the J call TRBJ2-4; the table's D gene call, TRBD1, was not cross checked with the DNA. TRBV21-1 is a listed pseudogene. The CDR3 is 21 residues long. The CDR3 protein is CASSKVEPGQGRNSAKNIQYF. For the CDR3, the DNA is TGTGCCAGCAGCAAAGTAGAACCCGGACAGGGACGAAACTCGGCCAAAAACATTCAGTACTTC.

The rearrangement uses TRBV6-5 and TRBJ1-3, with D possibly TRBD1 on 5 matching bases. V dropped 6 bases and J dropped 2 bases, with 14 bases sitting between them. The length of the CDR3 is 15 residues. Per germline, CDR1 MNHEY and CDR2 SVGAGI. Here the CDR3 reads CASSRGGDAGNTIYF. The CDR3 nucleotides are TGTGCCAGCAGCCGAGGCGGGGACGCTGGAAACACCATATATTTT.

This sequence joins TRBV9 and TRBJ2-2, with TRBD2 identical over 11 bases. Germline trimming cut 0 bases from V and 3 bases from J; bases unmatched to any gene: 7. CDR1 is SGDLS and CDR2 is YYNGEE in the germline V gene. This CDR3 has 18 residues. CDR3 coding DNA: TGTGCCAGCAGCGTAGAAGGTAGCGGGGGGGCCGACACCGGGGAGCTGTTTTTT. Residues: CASSVEGSGGADTGELFF.

The gene calls are TRBV5-1 and TRBJ1-1; D possibly corresponds to TRBD1 (5 bases). Between the trimmed V and J ends, which lost 0 bases and 1 base, there was a span of 10 bases. The CDR3 spans 15 residues. CDR1 and CDR2 from the germline V gene are SGHRS and YFSETQ. DNA of the CDR3: TGCGCCAGCAGCTTGGGGGGTACAGGGAACACTGAAGCTTTCTTT. It specifies CASSLGGTGNTEAFF.

This clone was recorded once. J is TRBJ2-7 and V is TRBV23-1; D not resolved. TRBV23-1 is noted as an ORF with a role that remains uncertain. The CDR3 consists of 13 residues. V lost 2 bases, J lost 3 bases, and 8 bases lay in between. This chain's CDR3 is CASSQRPGYEQYF. DNA for the CDR3: TGCGCCAGCAGTCAAAGGCCGGGCTACGAGCAGTACTTC.

This clone was seen once. The chain is built from TRBV5-4 and TRBJ1-5; a possible D gene is TRBD1 (6 bases). The germline V and J ends were trimmed by 4 bases and 7 bases, with 15 bases remaining between them. Germline V gene sequence: CDR1 SGHNT, CDR2 YYREEE (reference sequence). The CDR3 loop spans 14 amino acids. The CDR3, as DNA: TGTGCCAGCAGCCCGGACAGAACGATCCAGCCCCAGCATTTT. Its protein product is CASSPDRTIQPQHF.

The chain employs TRBV2 and TRBJ1-2; 7 positions match TRBD1. Per the germline V gene, CDR1 is SNHLY and CDR2 is FYNNEI. The V and J ends lost 8 bases and 4 bases, in that order; junction bases with no gene match: 7. The CDR3 runs 13 residues. CDR3 coding DNA: TGTGCCAGCCAAGAGGACAGGCTCTATGGCTACACCTTC. Protein product: CASQEDRLYGYTF.

V and J are TRBV25-1 and TRBJ2-7, with 9 bases identical to TRBD1. This CDR3 is 12 amino acids long. V trimming: 9 bases; J trimming: 2 bases; junction bases outside the gene matches: 2. Germline loops: CDR1 MGHDK, CDR2 SYGVNS. CDR3 loop: CASNRGPYEQYF. CDR3 DNA: TGTGCCAGTAACAGGGGGCCCTACGAGCAGTACTTC.

The gene calls are TRBV3-1 (or the pseudogene TRBV3-2) and TRBJ1-6; perhaps TRBD1 as D (6 bases). V was shortened by 0 bases and J by 10 bases, with 13 bases between the two germline ends. The CDR3 consists of 15 residues. Germline assignment: CDR1 LGHDT and CDR2 YNNKEL (reference sequence). CDR3 bases: TGTGCCAGCAGCCAAGATGTCACAGGGATCTCACCCCTCCACTTT. This sequence encodes CASSQDVTGISPLHF.

The J gene is TRBJ1-2, the V gene TRBV7-8; TRBD1 matches 8 bases. Germline assignment: CDR1 SGHVS and CDR2 FQNEAQ. CDR3 size: 17 residues. V lost 0 bases, J lost 1 base, and 7 bases stayed unmatched. CDR3 sequence reads: CASSLARDRNLNYGYTF. For the CDR3, the DNA is TGTGCCAGCAGCTTAGCCCGGGACAGGAACCTTAACTATGGCTACACCTTC.

The chain carries TRBV11-2 and TRBJ1-6; 7 bases map to TRBD1. The CDR3 totals 15 residues. After removal of 7 bases from V and 2 bases from J, the junction contained 5 bases not matched to a gene. CDR1 and CDR2 from the germline V gene are SGHAT and FQNNGV. CDR3 amino acids: CASMLTGAYNSPLHF. The CDR3 nucleotides read TGTGCCAGCATGTTAACAGGGGCCTATAATTCACCCCTCCACTTT.

The genes are TRBV24-1 and TRBJ2-1; D might be TRBD1 (5 bases). CDR1 is KGHDR and CDR2 is SFDVKD in the germline V gene. Trimming cost V 5 bases and J 5 bases, with 18 bases left between them. The CDR3 covers 16 residues. The CDR3 DNA follows: TGTGCCACCAGTGCCCCGGACATCAACAGCCACAATGAGCAGTTCTTC. It translates to CATSAPDINSHNEQFF.

V usage is TRBV27 and J usage is TRBJ1-1; possible D gene TRBD1, 6 bases. Trimming shortened V by 6 bases and J by 0 bases, and 23 bases separated the two germline ends. The CDR3 sequence is 18 residues long. CDR1 and CDR2 (germline): MNHEY, SMNVEV (reference sequence). CDR3 loop: CASSPKGGGASMNTEAFF. Written as DNA, the CDR3 is TGTGCCAGCAGCCCCAAGGGGGGGGGCGCATCTATGAACACTGAAGCTTTCTTT.

The chain is built from TRBV4-2 and TRBJ2-7; 7 bases align to TRBD2. V dropped 0 bases and J dropped 3; count of bases not matched to a gene: 5. CDR1 and CDR2 (germline): LGHNA, YNFKEQ. The CDR3 totals 15 residues. The CDR3 DNA reads TGTGCCAGCAGCCAAGAAAGCGGGGATTACTACGAGCAGTACTTC. It encodes CASSQESGDYYEQYF.

The DNA for the CDR3 is TGTGCCAGCAGGGACAGGGAGCGGGACTATGGCTACACCTTC. This gives the protein CASRDRERDYGYTF. The V call is TRBV5-6, the J call TRBJ1-2; TRBD1 matches at 8 bases. The V gene's germline CDR1 is SGHDT and CDR2 YYEEEE. J gave up 3 bases and V 5 bases, and 6 bases lay outside the gene matches. CDR3 length: 14 amino acids.

The chain uses TRBV6-5 and TRBJ1-2; 7 bases align to TRBD1. V lost 6 bases to trimming and J lost 4 bases; unmatched junction nucleotides: 5. The germline gives CDR1 MNHEY, CDR2 SVGAGI. The CDR3 has 13 amino acids. The CDR3 here is CASRQGKIYGYTF. CDR3 coding DNA: TGTGCCAGCAGACAGGGGAAGATCTATGGCTACACCTTC.

V gene TRBV12-3 or TRBV12-4 combines with J gene TRBJ2-1, with D maybe TRBD1 (5 bases). V lost 0 bases and J lost 15, with 15 bases in between. The length of the CDR3 is 13 residues. CDR3 residues: CASSLAQGPRTFF. CDR3 bases: TGTGCCAGCAGTTTAGCCCAGGGCCCCCGCACGTTCTTC.

This chain uses TRBV3-1 (or the pseudogene TRBV3-2) with TRBJ2-4, with 9 bases fitting TRBD1. The CDR3 is 15 amino acids. The germline V gene has CDR1 LGHDT and CDR2 YNNKEL (reference sequence). V lost 1 base, J lost 9 bases, and 7 bases stayed unmatched. The CDR3 sequence is CASSQVLETGGIQYF. In DNA, the CDR3 is TGTGCCAGCAGCCAAGTTCTAGAGACAGGGGGCATTCAGTACTTC.

There are a few counts of this clone. The V and J genes are TRBV19 and TRBJ1-1; D possibly corresponds to TRBD1 (6 bases). Looked up from germline, CDR1 is LNHDA and CDR2 is SQIVND (reference sequence). Trimming cost V 6 bases and J 4 bases, with 12 bases left between them. The length of the CDR3 is 13 residues. The CDR3 reads CASSIQGPTEAFF. CDR3 in DNA: TGTGCCAGTAGCATACAGGGCCCCACTGAAGCTTTCTTT. The whole variable domain, filled in from reference TRBV19 and TRBJ1-1, reads DGGITQSPKYLFRKEGQNVTLSCEQNLNHDAMYWYRQDPGQGLRLIYYSQIVNDFQKGDIAEGYSVSREKKESFPLTVTSAQKNPTAFYLCASSIQGPTEAFFGQGTRLTVV.

The J gene is TRBJ2-7, the V gene TRBV28; a possible D gene is TRBD2 (6 bases). The germline V gene has CDR1 MDHEN and CDR2 SYDVKM. The CDR3 length is 12 residues. The ends were cut back, 5 bases at V and 4 bases at J, with 9 bases in the middle. The DNA for the CDR3 is TGTGCCAGCAGTGTGGAGGGGTACGAGCAGTACTTC. Its protein product is CASSVEGYEQYF.

The chain carries TRBV15 and TRBJ2-1; weak D call: TRBD1 (6 bases). Germline-derived CDR1 and CDR2 are LNHNV and YYDKDF (reference sequence). With 0 bases removed from V and 4 bases from J, the gap between germline ends came to 10 bases. The CDR3 is made up of 15 amino acids. CDR3 sequence (DNA): TGTGCCACCAGCAGAGATTTAGGGGGTTACAATGAGCAGTTCTTC. The encoded protein is CATSRDLGGYNEQFF.